A single sample is the source of the 31 T cell receptor beta chains below, sequenced in a study of identical twins. Each CDR3 protein is one row after TCRdb ran MiXCR on the 5' RACE reads. In the table there are around 550,000 distinct CDR3 sequences, approximately 14% of which are singletons. The sample also formed part of further work on yellow fever vaccine responses in identical twins.

Input material: CD4+ T cells sorted from blood. The receptor set was obtained from a woman in her late teens or twenties in good health.

This clonotype has just a few counts. This chain's CDR3 is CATKGLATSFYNEQFF. Written as DNA, the CDR3 is TGTGCTACCAAAGGACTAGCCACATCCTTCTACAATGAGCAGTTCTTC. This sequence joins TRBV28 and TRBJ2-1; the match to TRBD2 covers 8 bases. Looked up from germline, CDR1 is MDHEN and CDR2 is SYDVKM. This CDR3 has 16 residues. Complete variable domain (other parts from reference TRBV28 and TRBJ2-1): DVKVTQSSRYLVKRTGEKVFLECVQDMDHENMFWYRQDPGLGLRLIYFSYDVKMKEKGDIPEGYSVSREKKERFSLILESASTNQTSMYLCATKGLATSFYNEQFFGPGTRLTVL.

The sample holds many counts of this clonotype. V gene TRBV20-1 combines with J gene TRBJ2-1, with 8 bases aligning to TRBD2. The germline CDR1 and CDR2 sequences are DFQATT and SNEGSKA (reference sequence). V was clipped by 3 bases and J by 4 bases; unmatched bases: 5. The CDR3 covers 14 residues. As DNA, the CDR3 is TGCAGTGCTAGTCTTGCGGGAGGTTACAATGAGCAGTTCTTC. Translated, it gives CSASLAGGYNEQFF.

This clonotype has just a few counts. The CDR3 here is CSARGLAGIYEQYF. The CDR3, as DNA: TGCAGTGCTAGAGGACTAGCGGGAATCTACGAGCAGTACTTC. The rearrangement links TRBV20-1 to TRBJ2-7, with TRBD2 matching 11 bases. Unmatched junction bases numbered 2, after V lost 1 base and J lost 3 bases. The germline gives CDR1 DFQATT, CDR2 SNEGSKA (reference sequence). The CDR3 sequence is 14 residues long.

The chain recombines TRBV20-1 with TRBJ2-1; TRBD2 agrees at 12 bases. From germline, CDR1 is DFQATT and CDR2 SNEGSKA (reference sequence). CDR3 length: 15 residues. V lost 2 bases and J lost 6; bases outside the gene matches: 5. In DNA, the CDR3 is TGCAGTGCTAGACCCTTGGGACTAGCGGGCAATGAGCAGTTCTTC. Translation gives CSARPLGLAGNEQFF.

This clonotype was counted between two and nine times. V gene TRBV6-6 combines with J gene TRBJ2-7; TRBD2 is a possible D gene (6 bases). Germline values: CDR1 MNHNY, CDR2 SVGAGI (reference sequence). The CDR3 has 13 residues. V lost 6 bases and J lost 5, with 14 bases in between. The CDR3 loop is CASRRESPDEQYF. The CDR3 DNA reads as TGTGCCAGCAGACGGGAGTCCCCCGACGAGCAGTACTTC.

The chain joins TRBV20-1 to TRBJ2-5, with D uncertain. Germline CDR1 reads DFQATT; CDR2 reads SNEGSKA (reference sequence). V lost 3 bases and J 0 bases, leaving 5 bases between the germline ends. This CDR3 contains 12 residues. The CDR3 sequence: CSASRYQETQYF. The CDR3 DNA reads as TGCAGTGCTAGTAGGTACCAAGAGACCCAGTACTTC.

The rearrangement links TRBV29-1 to TRBJ2-5; 10 nucleotides line up with TRBD2. Germline loops: CDR1 SQVTM, CDR2 ANQGSEA. The length of the CDR3 is 13 residues. Germline trimming cut 3 bases from V and 6 bases from J; bases unmatched to any gene: 4. The CDR3 region is CSVDLAGDKTQYF. The CDR3 region has the DNA TGCAGCGTTGATCTAGCGGGGGATAAGACCCAGTACTTC.

This clonotype was seen a few times. V gene TRBV14 combines with J gene TRBJ2-7; TRBD1 matches at 8 bases. CDR1 SGHDN and CDR2 FVKESK come from the germline V gene. V was clipped by 4 bases and J by 6 bases; unmatched bases: 5. The CDR3 runs to 13 residues. The CDR3 DNA reads TGTGCCAGCAGCCCCAGGGGGCTGATCGAGCAGTACTTC. Amino acids: CASSPRGLIEQYF.

The chain joins TRBV5-1 to TRBJ2-1, with TRBD2 identical over 10 bases. The V segment lost 4 bases and the J segment 6 bases; nucleotides outside the gene matches: 10. This CDR3 contains 16 residues. CDR1 is SGHRS and CDR2 is YFSETQ in the germline V gene. The CDR3 DNA reads TGCGCCAGCAGCCCGGCGGCTAGCGGGAGAGTCAATGAGCAGTTCTTC. This encodes CASSPAASGRVNEQFF.

The chain links TRBV5-1 to TRBJ2-2; D remains ambiguous. The germline V gene encodes CDR1 SGHRS and CDR2 YFSETQ. The CDR3 extends over 14 amino acids. V was trimmed by 0 bases and J by 6 bases, leaving 9 bases between them. Written as DNA, the CDR3 is TGCGCCAGCAGCTTGGGATCTGGTTCCGGGGAGCTGTTTTTT. It translates to CASSLGSGSGELFF. The full variable domain, with the rest looked up from reference TRBV5-1 and TRBJ2-2, is KAGVTQTPRYLIKTRGQQVTLSCSPISGHRSVSWYQQTPGQGLQFLFEYFSETQRNKGNFPGRFSGRQFSNSRSEMNVSTLELGDSALYLCASSLGSGSGELFFGEGSRLTVL.

The chain is built from TRBV20-1 and TRBJ2-1, with D hard to call. The CDR3 has 14 residues. The V gene's germline CDR1 is DFQATT and CDR2 SNEGSKA (reference sequence). V lost 5 bases and J lost 3, with 14 bases in between. The CDR3 coding sequence is TGCAGTGCTCCCCCGAAAAACTACTACAATGAGCAGTTCTTC. Amino acids: CSAPPKNYYNEQFF.

This clonotype was counted only a few times. This chain links TRBV5-1 with TRBJ2-1; tentatively, D is TRBD2 (6 bases). The V gene lost 1 base and the J gene lost 3 bases, with 11 bases spanning the gap. Per the germline V gene, CDR1 is SGHRS and CDR2 is YFSETQ. This CDR3 is 15 amino acids long. This CDR3 reads CASSLTGRNYNEQFF. The DNA for the CDR3 is TGCGCCAGCAGCTTGACGGGGAGGAACTACAATGAGCAGTTCTTC.

This clonotype was counted only a few times. This rearrangement joins TRBV15 to TRBJ1-5; the D is unclear. Trimming shortened V by 0 bases and J by 1 base, and 7 bases separated the two germline ends. There are 15 residues in the CDR3. Germline V gene sequence: CDR1 LNHNV, CDR2 YYDKDF (reference sequence). CDR3: CATSRDTTSNQPQHF. The CDR3 DNA reads TGTGCCACCAGCAGAGATACCACAAGCAATCAGCCCCAGCATTTT.

This clonotype was seen at least ten times. V and J are TRBV5-6 and TRBJ2-4, with 7 bases that match TRBD1. The CDR3 extends over 15 amino acids. The germline V gene encodes CDR1 SGHDT and CDR2 YYEEEE. V was pared by 5 bases and J by 3 bases, with 8 bases of the junction left unmatched. The CDR3 DNA is TGTGCCAGCAGTGAACAGGGGTTCGGCAAAAACATTCAGTACTTC. Its translation is CASSEQGFGKNIQYF.

J is TRBJ2-1 and V is TRBV7-3; 8 bases agree with TRBD2. The CDR3 runs 15 residues. CDR1 and CDR2 (germline): SGHTA, FQGTGA. V dropped 4 bases and J dropped 2; count of bases not matched to a gene: 4. CDR3 DNA sequence: TGTGCCAGCAGCTCCGAACTAGCGGCCTACAATGAGCAGTTCTTC. It specifies CASSSELAAYNEQFF. Full variable domain (remainder filled in from reference TRBV7-3 and TRBJ2-1): GAGVSQTPSNKVTEKGKYVELRCDPISGHTALYWYRQSLGQGPEFLIYFQGTGAADDSGLPNDRFFAVRPEGSVSTLKIQRTERGDSAVYLCASSSELAAYNEQFFGPGTRLTVL.

The chain employs TRBV5-1 and TRBJ2-1; 13 nucleotides agree with TRBD2. V was pared by 4 bases and J by 5 bases, with 15 bases of the junction left unmatched. The germline CDR1 and CDR2 sequences are SGHRS and YFSETQ. CDR3 length equals 19 residues. CDR3 bases: TGCGCCAGCAGCGACCTACGTACTAGCGGGGGGGCCCGTGACAATGAGCAGTTCTTC. Its translation: CASSDLRTSGGARDNEQFF.

This clonotype appeared a few times. The chain links TRBV12-3 or TRBV12-4 to TRBJ1-1, with a weak D call TRBD1 (6 bases). The CDR3 length is 14 residues. Trimming left V 3 bases short and J 0 bases short, with 8 bases between. The CDR3 nucleotides read TGTGCCAGCAGTTTTCGGGGGCTGAACACTGAAGCTTTCTTT. It translates to CASSFRGLNTEAFF.

This clonotype showed up just a few times. The V call is TRBV28, the J call TRBJ2-2; D is undetermined. The germline gives CDR1 MDHEN, CDR2 SYDVKM. The CDR3 sequence is 16 residues long. V dropped 8 bases and J dropped 2 bases, with 18 bases sitting between them. CDR3 protein: CASLEQSGRNTGELFF. In DNA, the CDR3 is TGTGCCAGCTTGGAGCAGTCTGGGCGAAACACCGGGGAGCTGTTTTTT.

In this sample, this clonotype turned up a few times. The chain recombines TRBV15 with TRBJ2-1; 9 nucleotides align to TRBD2. V was clipped by 1 base and J by 7 bases; unmatched bases: 8. CDR1 and CDR2 (germline): LNHNV, YYDKDF (reference sequence). The CDR3 length is 16 residues. The CDR3 sequence is CATSRVLAGGYNEQFF. The CDR3 coding sequence is TGTGCCACCAGCAGAGTTCTGGCGGGGGGGTATAATGAGCAGTTCTTC.

This clonotype was observed a few times. J is TRBJ2-1 and V is TRBV7-3, with 12 bases that match TRBD2. The CDR3 runs to 16 residues. Trimming removed 5 bases from V and 9 bases from J; junction bases left unmatched: 11. Germline values: CDR1 SGHTA, CDR2 FQGTGA. The CDR3 DNA follows: TGTGCCAGCAGCCCAAACCGACTAGCGGGAGTTCGTGAGCAGTTCTTC. Protein product: CASSPNRLAGVREQFF.

The genes are TRBV3-1 and TRBJ2-2, with D tentatively TRBD1 or TRBD2 (5 bases each). Germline loops: CDR1 LGHDT, CDR2 YNNKEL (reference sequence). V was cut by 1 base and J by 6 bases, with 15 bases left in between. The CDR3 covers 16 residues. CDR3 sequence (DNA): TGTGCCAGCAGCCAAGGAGTACCGGGGCTTTCCGGGGAGCTGTTTTTT. This gives the protein CASSQGVPGLSGELFF. Drawing the rest from reference TRBV3-1 and TRBJ2-2, the complete variable domain is DTAVSQTPKYLVTQMGNDKSIKCEQNLGHDTMYWYKQDSKKFLKIMFSYNNKELIINETVPNRFSPKSPDKAHLNLHINSLELGDSAVYFCASSQGVPGLSGELFFGEGSRLTVL.

This clonotype was recorded a few times. The chain joins TRBV11-2 to TRBJ2-3; 11 bases map to TRBD1. The CDR3 totals 15 residues. Looked up from germline, CDR1 is SGHAT and CDR2 is FQNNGV. Trimming took 4 bases from V and 3 from J; bases not matched to a gene: 3. CDR3 nucleotides: TGTGCCAGCAGCTGGACAGGGGGCCGGACAGATACGCAGTATTTT. Its translation: CASSWTGGRTDTQYF.

J is TRBJ2-7 and V is TRBV29-1; D unclear. The CDR3 spans 12 residues. V dropped 4 bases and J dropped 3 bases, with 10 bases sitting between them. Per germline, CDR1 SQVTM and CDR2 ANQGSEA. Written as DNA, the CDR3 is TGCAGCGTTGTAGGGCAGGTCTACGAGCAGTACTTC. Its protein product is CSVVGQVYEQYF.

The chain couples TRBV20-1 to TRBJ2-1; 9 nucleotides agree with TRBD2. V shed 8 bases and J 7 bases; nucleotides not matched to a gene: 12. Per germline, CDR1 DFQATT and CDR2 SNEGSKA (reference sequence). The CDR3 sequence is 14 residues long. The CDR3: CSPSLAGEGNEQFF. The DNA for the CDR3 is TGCAGTCCTTCCTTAGCGGGAGAAGGGAATGAGCAGTTCTTC.

The J gene is TRBJ2-1, the V gene TRBV6-5; D ambiguous. The CDR3 has 11 amino acids. CDR1 and CDR2 from the germline V gene are MNHEY and SVGAGI. Trimming took 6 bases from V and 10 from J, leaving 10 bases between them. The CDR3 DNA reads as TGTGCCAGCAGATTAGAAAAAGAGCAGTTCTTC. Translation: CASRLEKEQFF.

This chain joins TRBV3-1 and TRBJ2-3; weak D call: TRBD2 (5 bases). Trimming removed 2 bases from V and 2 bases from J, with 11 bases in between. Germline-derived CDR1 and CDR2 are LGHDT and YNNKEL (reference sequence). The CDR3 spans 15 residues. The CDR3 here is CASSQYKRHTDTQYF. CDR3 nucleotides: TGTGCCAGCAGCCAATACAAGCGGCACACAGATACGCAGTATTTT.

This clonotype has only a few counts. This rearrangement joins TRBV29-1 to TRBJ2-2; unclear D gene. Trimming took off 4 bases at V and 5 bases at J, with 20 bases between the two ends. This CDR3 is built from 16 residues. Looked up from germline, CDR1 is SQVTM and CDR2 is ANQGSEA. The CDR3 here is CSVVFQALARTGELFF. The CDR3 nucleotides are TGCAGCGTTGTTTTTCAAGCCCTCGCTAGAACCGGGGAGCTGTTTTTT.

There are a few counts of this clonotype. V gene TRBV24-1 combines with J gene TRBJ2-5, with D perhaps being TRBD1 or TRBD2 (6 bases each). The length of the CDR3 is 12 residues. The germline V gene has CDR1 KGHDR and CDR2 SFDVKD. The CDR3 DNA reads as TGTGCTACGGAGGGGGGCGAAGAGACCCAGTACTTC. The encoded protein is CATEGGEETQYF.

This clonotype has a handful of counts. CDR3 DNA: TGCGCCAGCAGCCCGGAGACCGGGGAGCTGTTTTTT. This sequence encodes CASSPETGELFF. The rearrangement links TRBV5-1 to TRBJ2-2, with no clear D. The CDR3 contains 12 residues. Trimming took off 4 bases at V and 5 bases at J, with 6 bases between the two ends. Germline-derived CDR1 and CDR2 are SGHRS and YFSETQ.

A few counts support this clonotype. The chain joins TRBV24-1 to TRBJ2-1; D is perhaps TRBD1 (7 bases). Germline assignment: CDR1 KGHDR and CDR2 SFDVKD. V was cut by 4 bases and J by 3 bases, with 12 bases left in between. The CDR3 has 15 amino acids. The CDR3 spells CATSEGRGVYNEQFF. The CDR3 DNA is TGTGCCACCAGTGAAGGCAGGGGGGTCTACAATGAGCAGTTCTTC.

This clonotype showed up just a few times. The chain combines TRBV5-6 with TRBJ1-1, with 8 bases that match TRBD1. Per germline, CDR1 SGHDT and CDR2 YYEEEE. The V gene end was trimmed by 3 bases and the J gene end by 8 bases; junction bases not matched to a gene: 9. The CDR3 is made up of 14 amino acids. The CDR3 reads CASSWTGLGSEAFF. DNA of the CDR3: TGTGCCAGCAGCTGGACAGGGTTAGGGTCAGAAGCTTTCTTT.